Listed here are 6 T cell receptor beta chains from one sample, sequenced in a study of blood T cell repertoires in COVID-19. Method: immunoSEQ multiplex PCR; TCRdb's copy keeps in-frame clones and lacks some. The sample gives under 200,000 clones, about 80% of which show up once; approximately 2.6% is in the top ten. Input material: peripheral blood. All receptors come from a human donor with acute or convalescent COVID-19. The donor label of this sample is uncertain.

The chain joins TRBV9 to TRBJ2-5; 7 bases match TRBD2. CDR1 and CDR2 (germline): SGDLS, YYNGEE. This CDR3 is built from 13 residues. The V segment lost 1 base and the J segment 5 bases; nucleotides outside the gene matches: 2. The CDR3: CASSVRRGETQYF. For the CDR3, the DNA is TGTGCCAGCAGCGTAAGGCGGGGGGAGACCCAGTACTTC. Looking up the rest from reference TRBV9 and TRBJ2-5 gives the full variable domain: DSGVTQTPKHLITATGQRVTLRCSPRSGDLSVYWYQQSLDQGLQFLIQYYNGEERAKGNILERFSAQQFPDLHSELNLSSLELGDSALYFCASSVRRGETQYFGPGTRLLVL.

The chain recombines TRBV3-1 (or the pseudogene TRBV3-2) with TRBJ2-1; D is perhaps TRBD2 (5 bases). The CDR3 consists of 15 residues. Germline lookup yields CDR1 LGHDT and CDR2 YNNKEL (reference sequence). Trimming stripped 5 bases from V and 5 bases from J, with 16 bases between. CDR3 DNA sequence: TGTGCCAGCAGCACTAGGTCTCTTCCTAACAATGAGCAGTTCTTC. Encoded protein: CASSTRSLPNNEQFF.

The chain recombines TRBV5-1 with TRBJ2-5, with TRBD2 matching 8 bases. The CDR3 is 14 residues long. CDR1 and CDR2 from the germline V gene are SGHRS and YFSETQ. The junction had 6 bases not matched to a gene; V was cut back by 3 bases and J by 5 bases. The CDR3 here is CASSSPGGRETQYF. In nucleotides, the CDR3 is TGCGCCAGCAGCTCACCGGGGGGGCGGGAGACCCAGTACTTC.

The chain has TRBV28 and TRBJ2-7; 8 positions match TRBD2. Germline trimming cut 4 bases from V and 4 bases from J; bases unmatched to any gene: 12. Germline V lookup: CDR1 MDHEN, CDR2 SYDVKM. The CDR3 is made up of 16 amino acids. The CDR3 DNA reads TGTGCCAGCAGTTCCACGGGACTAGGGGGGGCTTACGAGCAGTACTTC. Its protein product is CASSSTGLGGAYEQYF.

The chain uses TRBV6-5 and TRBJ1-5; 7 bases match TRBD1. This CDR3 has 13 residues. Germline V CDR1 and CDR2: MNHEY, SVGAGI. The junction had 6 bases not matched to a gene; V was cut back by 4 bases and J by 9 bases. The DNA for the CDR3 is TGTGCCAGCAGTTTTGACAGGGAAGGGCCCCAGCATTTT. Protein: CASSFDREGPQHF.

This clone came up once. This chain joins TRBV6-2 or TRBV6-3 and TRBJ2-7, with a tentative D call TRBD2 (5 bases). The V end lost 5 bases, the J end lost 0 bases, and 8 bases lay between the germline ends. The CDR3 runs 13 residues. The V gene's germline CDR1 is MNHEY and CDR2 SVGEGT. The chain's CDR3 is CASSSDYSYEQYF. CDR3 DNA: TGTGCCAGCAGTAGTGACTACTCCTACGAGCAGTACTTC.